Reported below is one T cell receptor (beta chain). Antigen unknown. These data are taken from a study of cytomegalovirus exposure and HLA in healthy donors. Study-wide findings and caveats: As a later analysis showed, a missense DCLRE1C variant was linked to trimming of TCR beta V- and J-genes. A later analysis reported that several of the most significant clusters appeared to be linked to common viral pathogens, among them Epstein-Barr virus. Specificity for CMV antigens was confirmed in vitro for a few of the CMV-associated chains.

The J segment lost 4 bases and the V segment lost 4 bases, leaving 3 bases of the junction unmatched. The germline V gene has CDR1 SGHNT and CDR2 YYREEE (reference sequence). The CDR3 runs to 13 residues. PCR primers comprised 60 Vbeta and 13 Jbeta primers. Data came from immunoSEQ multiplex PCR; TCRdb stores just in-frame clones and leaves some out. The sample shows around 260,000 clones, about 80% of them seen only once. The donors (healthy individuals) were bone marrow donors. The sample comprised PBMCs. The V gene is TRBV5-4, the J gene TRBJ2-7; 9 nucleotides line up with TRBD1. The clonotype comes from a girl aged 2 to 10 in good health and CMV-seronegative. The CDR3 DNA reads TGTGCCAGCAGCGGGGGACAGGGATACGAGCAGTACTTC. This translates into CASSGGQGYEQYF. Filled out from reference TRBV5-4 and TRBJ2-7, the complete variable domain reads ETGVTQSPTHLIKTRGQQVTLRCSSQSGHNTVSWYQQALGQGPQFIFQYYREEENGRGNFPPRFSGLQFPNYSSELNVNALELDDSALYLCASSGGQGYEQYFGPGTRLTVT.